The 27 T cell receptor beta chains listed next were all sequenced from one sample in a study of blood T cell repertoires in COVID-19. Libraries were prepared by immunoSEQ multiplex PCR; TCRdb keeps only in-frame clonotypes and omits some of them. The table has 300,000 to 400,000 clones, approximately 86% seen once. Sequencing used PBMCs or T cells enriched from blood (not recorded which). Every receptor here comes from a middle-aged woman with acute COVID-19.

V gene TRBV4-1 combines with J gene TRBJ1-2; maybe TRBD1 (5 bases). With 0 bases removed from V and 7 bases from J, the gap between germline ends came to 9 bases. This CDR3 has 13 residues. Per germline, CDR1 MGHRA and CDR2 YSYEKL. In DNA form, the CDR3 reads TGCGCCAGCAGCCAAGATTACAGGTTTGGCTACACCTTC. This encodes CASSQDYRFGYTF.

This clone came up once. This chain connects TRBV7-2 to TRBJ2-3; 7 bases agree with TRBD2. This CDR3 spans 15 amino acids. The germline CDR1 and CDR2 sequences are SGHTA and FQGNSA. V gave up 3 bases and J gave up 4 bases; unmatched junction bases: 7. The CDR3 protein is CASSFSGSGADTQYF. The CDR3 bases are TGTGCCAGCAGCTTTTCCGGGAGCGGGGCAGATACGCAGTATTTT.

Notes on this clone: One base away lies a much larger clone, so this may be a sequencing read error. The same CDR3 also results from other DNA sequences found in this sample. The V call is TRBV7-2, the J call TRBJ2-7; no definite D call. The CDR3 is 12 amino acids. V was cut by 5 bases and J by 0 bases, with 5 bases left in between. Germline CDR1 is SGHTA and CDR2 is FQGNSA. As DNA, the CDR3 is TGTGCCAGCAGCCTAAGCTCCTACGAGCAGTACTTC. This gives the protein CASSLSSYEQYF.

The rearrangement uses TRBV28 and TRBJ1-2; tentatively, D is TRBD1 (6 bases). Trimming stripped 2 bases from V and 4 bases from J, with 8 bases between. The germline V gene encodes CDR1 MDHEN and CDR2 SYDVKM. CDR3 length equals 13 residues. The CDR3 DNA follows: TGTGCCAGCAGTTTACCACAGGGCTATGGCTACACCTTC. Encoded protein: CASSLPQGYGYTF.

The J gene is TRBJ2-7, the V gene TRBV4-1, with D possibly matching TRBD2 (6 bases). The CDR3 covers 14 residues. Deletions cut 4 bases from V and 2 bases from J, with 12 bases between. Germline V gene data show CDR1 as MGHRA and CDR2 as YSYEKL. The CDR3 nucleotides read TGCGCCAGCAGCCTCGGAGGGGTCCCCTACGAGCAGTACTTC. As protein: CASSLGGVPYEQYF.

The V gene is TRBV15, the J gene TRBJ2-4; 9 bases agree with TRBD2. Germline-derived CDR1 and CDR2 are LNHNV and YYDKDF (reference sequence). The V segment lost 6 bases and the J segment 1 base; nucleotides outside the gene matches: 13. This CDR3 is 18 amino acids long. The CDR3 DNA reads as TGTGCCACCAGAAGTAGCGGGAGTGAGGTTGGGGCCAAAAACATTCAGTACTTC. This encodes CATRSSGSEVGAKNIQYF.

The V gene is TRBV5-5, the J gene TRBJ2-3, with D unresolved. V was clipped by 0 bases and J by 4 bases, with 9 bases between them. The CDR3 has 14 residues. Germline V gene sequence: CDR1 SGHKS, CDR2 YYEKEE (reference sequence). The chain's CDR3 is CASSLEAGADTQYF. The CDR3 DNA reads as TGTGCCAGCAGCTTGGAGGCCGGAGCAGATACGCAGTATTTT. Full variable domain (missing parts from reference TRBV5-5 and TRBJ2-3): DAGVTQSPTHLIKTRGQQVTLRCSPISGHKSVSWYQQVLGQGPQFIFQYYEKEERGRGNFPDRFSARQFPNYSSELNVNALLLGDSALYLCASSLEAGADTQYFGPGTRLTVL.

V usage is TRBV3-1 (or the pseudogene TRBV3-2) and J usage is TRBJ2-7; D might be TRBD1 (5 bases). Trimming took off 4 bases at V and 0 bases at J, with 13 bases between the two ends. The germline gives CDR1 LGHDT, CDR2 YNNKEL (reference sequence). The length of the CDR3 is 15 residues. The CDR3 bases are TGTGCCAGCAGCCTTGCGACAGTTCCCTCCTACGAGCAGTACTTC. This codes for CASSLATVPSYEQYF.

V and J are TRBV10-3 and TRBJ2-7, with D unresolved. The length of the CDR3 is 15 residues. Looked up from germline, CDR1 is ENHRY and CDR2 is SYGVKD. Trimming removed 7 bases at V and 1 base at J, with 17 bases between. The CDR3 nucleotides are TGTGCCATCAAACCCGAGGATTATCTTTCCTACGAGCAGTACTTC. Protein: CAIKPEDYLSYEQYF.

The CDR3 bases are TGTGCCAGCAGCACCTGGGACAGGGACCCCTGGACTAGCAGCTCCTACGAGCAGTACTTC. Residues: CASSTWDRDPWTSSSYEQYF. The chain employs TRBV28 and TRBJ2-7; D is possibly TRBD1 (9 bases). The CDR3 extends over 20 amino acids. The V end lost 6 bases, the J end lost 0 bases, and 30 bases lay between the germline ends. In germline, CDR1 is MDHEN, CDR2 SYDVKM.

This chain links TRBV6-1 with TRBJ2-7, with 8 bases identical to TRBD1. There are 15 residues in the CDR3. The germline V gene encodes CDR1 MNHNS and CDR2 SASEGT. Trimming at V came to 3 bases and at J to 3 bases, leaving 7 bases not matched to a gene. CDR3 sequence: CASSDPRQGNYEQYF. CDR3 in DNA: TGTGCCAGCAGTGACCCGAGACAGGGGAACTACGAGCAGTACTTC.

This chain links TRBV28 with TRBJ1-2; weak D call: TRBD1 (6 bases). Germline CDR1 reads MDHEN; CDR2 reads SYDVKM. CDR3 size: 15 residues. Trimming left V 7 bases short and J 2 bases short, with 17 bases between. The CDR3 DNA reads TGTGCCAGCACCATACAGGGTGAACGCAACTATGGCTACACCTTC. This encodes CASTIQGERNYGYTF.

The chain combines TRBV5-1 with TRBJ2-3; TRBD1 aligns across 9 bases. CDR3 length equals 14 residues. After removal of 4 bases from V and 3 bases from J, the junction contained 3 bases not matched to a gene. Germline V gene data show CDR1 as SGHRS and CDR2 as YFSETQ. In nucleotides, the CDR3 is TGCGCCAGCAGCATTGACAGGGGGACAGATACGCAGTATTTT. Translated, it gives CASSIDRGTDTQYF.

The CDR3 region has the DNA TGTGCCAGCAGCCCCAGGCTCGTCGGGGAGCTGTTTTTT. Its translation is CASSPRLVGELFF. The rearrangement uses TRBV7-8 and TRBJ2-2; D is unresolved. The CDR3 totals 13 residues. CDR1 is SGHVS, CDR2 FQNEAQ, per germline. Trimming stripped 5 bases from V and 7 bases from J, with 11 bases between.

This sequence joins TRBV7-2 and TRBJ2-4; D possibly corresponds to TRBD2 (6 bases). The CDR3 is 19 amino acids. Deletions cut 1 base from V and 2 bases from J, with 21 bases between. Per the germline V gene, CDR1 is SGHTA and CDR2 is FQGNSA. CDR3: CASSLGPVGGAGSKNIQYF. CDR3 coding DNA: TGTGCCAGCAGCTTAGGACCGGTGGGGGGAGCCGGGTCCAAAAACATTCAGTACTTC.

The chain links TRBV6-5 to TRBJ1-5; 7 bases are a match to TRBD1. This CDR3 comprises 16 residues. Germline assignment: CDR1 MNHEY and CDR2 SVGAGI. The V segment lost 4 bases and the J segment 3 bases; nucleotides outside the gene matches: 9. The CDR3 reads CASSWGQPRNNQPQHF. The CDR3 coding sequence is TGTGCCAGCAGTTGGGGACAGCCTAGGAACAATCAGCCCCAGCATTTT.

The chain recombines TRBV18 with TRBJ2-1, with TRBD2 as a possible D gene (6 bases). Germline-derived CDR1 and CDR2 are KGHSH and LQKENI. The CDR3 covers 15 residues. V was cut by 0 bases and J by 7 bases, with 13 bases left in between. This chain's CDR3 is CASSPPLGSRNEQFF. The DNA of the CDR3 is TGTGCCAGCTCACCACCGCTCGGGAGTAGAAATGAGCAGTTCTTC.

The rearrangement joins TRBV6-1 to TRBJ1-2; TRBD1 aligns across 9 bases. Germline V gives CDR1 MNHNS, CDR2 SASEGT. This CDR3 has 14 amino acids. The V gene end was trimmed by 5 bases and the J gene end by 8 bases; junction bases not matched to a gene: 9. The CDR3 DNA reads TGTGCCAGCAGTCAATCCACAGGGGGCGGCGGCTACACCTTC. Translated, it gives CASSQSTGGGGYTF.

The chain carries TRBV29-1 and TRBJ1-5, with 7 nucleotides matching TRBD1. CDR1 is SQVTM and CDR2 is ANQGSEA in the germline V gene. V was pared by 5 bases and J by 6 bases, with 13 bases of the junction left unmatched. This CDR3 is 15 amino acids long. The CDR3 nucleotides read TGCAGCGTTTCTTCTGAAGGGGGCTCAGGTCAGCCCCAGCATTTT. Protein product: CSVSSEGGSGQPQHF.

This clone was detected a few times. The CDR3 DNA reads TGTGCCAGCAGCTTATCGCGGGGAGGGGCGCTTGGACTCACAGATACGCAGTATTTT. It is translated as CASSLSRGGALGLTDTQYF. The V and J genes are TRBV7-2 and TRBJ2-3, with 7 bases lining up with TRBD2. The CDR3 runs to 19 residues. The germline V gene encodes CDR1 SGHTA and CDR2 FQGNSA. With 2 bases clipped from V and 2 bases from J, the junction kept 16 bases outside the gene matches.

In regard to this clone: One end of the junction fails to match germline, which may point to a read error. This chain uses TRBV19 with TRBJ1-4, with 8 bases lining up with TRBD1. CDR1 and CDR2 from the germline V gene are LNHDA and SQIVND (reference sequence). CDR3 length: 15 amino acids. CDR3 sequence (DNA): TGTGCCAGTAGTGTAGACGGGACAGGCCTTGAAAAACTGTTTTTT. Encoded protein: CASSVDGTGLEKLFF.

V usage is TRBV28 and J usage is TRBJ1-3; the D gene is possibly TRBD1 (6 bases). Per germline, CDR1 MDHEN and CDR2 SYDVKM. The CDR3 loop spans 16 amino acids. V lost 9 bases and J 0 bases, leaving 18 bases between the germline ends. In DNA, the CDR3 is TGTGCCAGTTCGGCCCGGACAGCCTCCTCTGGAAACACCATATATTTT. Amino acids: CASSARTASSGNTIYF.

V usage is TRBV5-4 and J usage is TRBJ1-4; D may be TRBD1 (6 bases). V was trimmed by 4 bases and J by 2 bases, leaving 9 bases between them. Germline V CDR1 and CDR2: SGHNT, YYREEE (reference sequence). The CDR3 sequence is 14 residues long. CDR3 loop: CASSVTGTNEKLFF. The CDR3 DNA is TGTGCCAGCAGCGTAACAGGGACTAATGAAAAACTGTTTTTT.

The rearrangement joins TRBV23-1 to TRBJ2-2; D gene ambiguous. TRBV23-1 is given ORF status, its function remaining uncertain. V was pared by 2 bases and J by 4 bases, with 8 bases between. CDR3 size: 14 residues. CDR3 sequence (DNA): TGCGCCAGCAGTCAAGTCCTTGTCACCGGGGAGCTGTTTTTT. Residues: CASSQVLVTGELFF.

This clone came up many times. Additional DNA sequences in this sample encode the identical CDR3. The J gene is TRBJ2-1, the V gene TRBV7-9; tentatively, D is TRBD2 (5 bases). Trimming took 4 bases from V and 5 from J, leaving 6 bases between them. The germline CDR1 and CDR2 sequences are SEHNR and FQNEAQ (reference sequence). This CDR3 spans 12 amino acids. CDR3 sequence: CASSSGNNEQFF. CDR3 in DNA: TGTGCCAGCAGCTCCGGGAACAATGAGCAGTTCTTC.

The gene calls are TRBV9 and TRBJ2-3; perhaps TRBD1 as D (5 bases). The CDR3 covers 15 residues. V dropped 0 bases and J dropped 5 bases, with 13 bases sitting between them. CDR1 SGDLS and CDR2 YYNGEE come from the germline V gene. The CDR3 here is CASSVGVRAVDTQYF. DNA of the CDR3: TGTGCCAGCAGCGTAGGGGTCAGGGCGGTAGATACGCAGTATTTT.

The gene calls are TRBV5-6 and TRBJ1-2; D possibly corresponds to TRBD1 (6 bases). There are 13 residues in the CDR3. Germline assignment: CDR1 SGHDT and CDR2 YYEEEE. The V end was cut by 6 bases, the J end by 8 bases, with 17 bases between. The CDR3 DNA reads as TGTGCCAGCACCAGGACAGTAAAGGGGGGCTACACCTTC. It translates to CASTRTVKGGYTF.